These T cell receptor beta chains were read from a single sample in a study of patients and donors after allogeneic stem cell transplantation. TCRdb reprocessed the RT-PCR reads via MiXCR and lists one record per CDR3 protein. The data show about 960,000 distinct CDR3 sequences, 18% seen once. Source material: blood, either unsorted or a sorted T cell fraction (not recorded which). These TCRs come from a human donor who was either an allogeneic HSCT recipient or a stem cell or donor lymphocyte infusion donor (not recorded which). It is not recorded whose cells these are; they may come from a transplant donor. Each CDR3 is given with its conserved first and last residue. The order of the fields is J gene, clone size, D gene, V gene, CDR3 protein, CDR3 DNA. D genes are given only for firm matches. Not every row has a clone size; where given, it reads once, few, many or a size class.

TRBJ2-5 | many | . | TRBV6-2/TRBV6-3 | CASSLTGEGTQYF | TGTGCCAGCAGCCTGACAGGTGAAGGGACCCAGTACTTC
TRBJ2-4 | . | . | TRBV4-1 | CASRSLAKNIQYF | TGCGCCAGCAGGTCACTAGCCAAAAACATTCAGTACTTC
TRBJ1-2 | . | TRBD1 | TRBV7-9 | CASSTRDRNYGYTF | TGTGCCAGCAGCACCCGGGACAGAAACTATGGCTACACCTTC
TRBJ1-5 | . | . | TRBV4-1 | CASSQFDNQPQHF | TGCGCCAGCAGCCAGTTCGACAATCAGCCCCAGCATTTT
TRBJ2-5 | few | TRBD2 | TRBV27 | CASSEKTSRETQYF | TGTGCCAGCAGTGAAAAGACTAGCCGAGAGACCCAGTACTTC
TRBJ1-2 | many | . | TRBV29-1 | CSVFLPWPNYGYTF | TGCAGCGTTTTTCTCCCTTGGCCCAACTATGGCTACACCTTC
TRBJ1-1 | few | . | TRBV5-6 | CASSGSGARGKTEAFF | TGTGCCAGCAGCGGATCGGGGGCGCGAGGTAAAACTGAAGCTTTCTTT
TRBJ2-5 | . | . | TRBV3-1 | CASSQVGGPQETQYF | TGTGCCAGCAGCCAAGTGGGCGGCCCCCAAGAGACCCAGTACTTC
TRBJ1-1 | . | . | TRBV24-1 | CARGYRGHTEAFF | TGTGCCAGGGGATACCGGGGGCACACTGAAGCTTTCTTT
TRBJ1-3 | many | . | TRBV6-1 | CASTVSGNGNTIYF | TGTGCCAGCACGGTGTCTGGGAACGGAAACACCATATATTTT
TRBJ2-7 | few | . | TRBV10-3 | CAIRTIRASSYEQYF | TGTGCCATCAGGACTATCAGGGCAAGCTCCTACGAGCAGTACTTC
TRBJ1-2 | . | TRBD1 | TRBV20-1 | CSARLTGGLGYTF | TGCAGTGCTAGACTTACAGGGGGCCTCGGCTACACCTTC
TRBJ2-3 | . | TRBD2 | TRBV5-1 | CASSLAKAGGTDTQYF | TGCGCCAGCAGCTTGGCCAAGGCGGGGGGCACAGATACGCAGTATTTT
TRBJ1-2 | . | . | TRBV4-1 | CASSQEAGAHGYGYTF | TGCGCCAGCAGCCAAGAGGCAGGGGCCCACGGCTATGGCTACACCTTC
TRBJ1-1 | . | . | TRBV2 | CASSPRSANTEAFF | TGTGCCAGCAGTCCCAGGTCTGCGAACACTGAAGCTTTCTTT
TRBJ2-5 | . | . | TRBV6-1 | CASILDRNQETQYF | TGTGCCAGCATCCTGGACAGAAACCAAGAGACCCAGTACTTC
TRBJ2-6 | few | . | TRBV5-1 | CASSAGASGANVLTF | TGCGCCAGCAGCGCGGGGGCCTCTGGGGCCAACGTCCTGACTTTC
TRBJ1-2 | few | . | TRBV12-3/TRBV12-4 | CASNDRSSNYGYTF | TGTGCCAGCAACGACAGGTCCTCTAACTATGGCTACACCTTC
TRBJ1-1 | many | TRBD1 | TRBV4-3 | CASSHAQGRNTEAFF | TGCGCCAGCAGCCACGCACAGGGGCGGAACACTGAAGCTTTCTTT
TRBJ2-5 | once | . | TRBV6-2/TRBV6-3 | CASSYAPDQLGETQYF | TGTGCCAGCAGTTACGCCCCGGACCAACTCGGGGAGACCCAGTACTTC
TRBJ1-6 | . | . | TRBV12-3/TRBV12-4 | CASRARVGSPLHF | TGTGCCAGCAGAGCCAGGGTAGGGTCACCCCTCCACTTT
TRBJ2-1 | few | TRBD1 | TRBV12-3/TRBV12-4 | CASSLEFFGDRGNEQFF | TGTGCCAGCAGTTTAGAATTTTTTGGGGACAGGGGGAATGAGCAGTTCTTC
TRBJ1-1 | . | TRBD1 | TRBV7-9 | CASTQGGKNTEAFF | TGTGCCAGCACCCAGGGGGGAAAGAACACTGAAGCTTTCTTT
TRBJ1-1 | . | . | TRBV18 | CASSGWDTEAFF | TGTGCCAGCTCCGGCTGGGACACTGAAGCTTTCTTT
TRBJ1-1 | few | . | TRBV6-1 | CASSELRDNTEAFF | TGTGCCAGCAGTGAATTGCGGGACAACACTGAAGCTTTCTTT
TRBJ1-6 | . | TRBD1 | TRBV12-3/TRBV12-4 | CASSPGTGGRNSPLHF | TGTGCCAGCAGCCCCGGGACAGGGGGGCGTAATTCACCCCTCCACTTT
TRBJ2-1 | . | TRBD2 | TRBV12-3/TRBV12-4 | CASSLVSGGREQFF | TGTGCCAGCAGTTTAGTTTCGGGGGGGCGTGAGCAGTTCTTC
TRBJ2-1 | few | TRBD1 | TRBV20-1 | CSARDLGDSSYNEQFF | TGCAGTGCTAGAGATCTAGGGGACAGCTCCTACAATGAGCAGTTCTTC
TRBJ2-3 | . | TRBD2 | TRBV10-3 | CAITRGTSYSTDTQYF | TGTGCCATCACCCGAGGGACTAGCTACAGCACAGATACGCAGTATTTT
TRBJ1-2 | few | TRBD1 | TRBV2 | CASRPDRDGGYTF | TGTGCCAGCAGACCAGACAGGGACGGTGGCTACACCTTC
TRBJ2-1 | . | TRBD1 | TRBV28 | CASSPGDRGLYEQFF | TGTGCCAGCAGTCCTGGAGACAGGGGGCTTTATGAGCAGTTCTTC
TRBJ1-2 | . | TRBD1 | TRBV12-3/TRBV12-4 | CASSNGQGAVGYTF | TGTGCCAGCAGTAACGGACAGGGGGCGGTCGGCTACACCTTC
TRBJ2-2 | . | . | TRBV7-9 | CATGGENTGELFF | TGTGCCACTGGTGGGGAAAACACCGGGGAGCTGTTTTTT
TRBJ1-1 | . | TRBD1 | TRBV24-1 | CATSDRDRGQAFF | TGTGCCACCAGTGACCGAGACAGGGGACAAGCTTTCTTT
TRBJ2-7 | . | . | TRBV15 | CATSRVAGSTYEQYF | TGTGCCACCAGCAGAGTGGCGGGGTCCACCTACGAGCAGTACTTC